A single sample is the source of the 25 T cell receptor beta chains below, sequenced in a study of CD4 and CD8 cells across lung adenocarcinoma regions. TCRdb called the PCR reads again in MiXCR, with one record for every CDR3 protein. The table records several thousand distinct CDR3 sequences, roughly 52% of them present only once. The source material was CD8+ T cells from the center of a lung tumor. Every receptor here comes from a female donor with lung adenocarcinoma. The CD4 and CD8 labels of this study may be unreliable.

Within the sample, this clonotype is medium-sized (0.01 to 0.1%). The chain has TRBV6-1 and TRBJ2-5; D uncertain. This CDR3 comprises 13 residues. With 2 bases removed from V and 5 bases from J, the gap between germline ends came to 9 bases. Germline CDR1 and CDR2: MNHNS and SASEGT. CDR3 region: CASSESRRETQYF. The CDR3 region has the DNA TGTGCCAGCAGTGAATCCAGGCGGGAGACCCAGTACTTC.

V gene TRBV7-2 combines with J gene TRBJ2-4; D perhaps matches TRBD2 (6 bases). TRBJ2-3 explains the end of the DNA better; the J call may be wrong. The germline gives CDR1 SGHTA, CDR2 FQGNSA. The CDR3 extends over 15 amino acids. The CDR3 spells CASGSGVGARNTQYF. CDR3 nucleotides: TGTGCCAGCGGCTCGGGGGTGGGAGCCAGAAACACGCAGTATTTT.

This clonotype appeared many times. The CDR3 does not close with the conserved phenylalanine or tryptophan, likely indicating a read error. It is unclear where the CDR3 begins or ends on the DNA, so no DNA is shown, and the CDR3 is as TCRdb lists it. The V gene is TRBV15, the J gene TRBJ2-5. Germline CDR1 and CDR2: LNHNV and YYDKDF (reference sequence). The CDR3 has 8 residues if both end residues are counted. CDR3 in amino acids: CPPAKQQL.

Comments on this clonotype: The junction differs from germline at one of its ends, possibly a read error. The chain combines TRBV7-6 with TRBJ2-1, with a possible D match to TRBD2 (5 bases). From germline, CDR1 is SGHVS and CDR2 FNYEAQ. This CDR3 has 13 residues. This chain's CDR3 is CARGCEKPGEQFF. The CDR3 coding sequence is TGTGCCAGGGGGTGTGAGAAGCCCGGGGAGCAGTTCTTT.

Note on this clonotype: The junction differs from germline at one of its ends, possibly a read error. The V gene is TRBV6-1, the J gene TRBJ2-5; 8 positions match TRBD2. Per the germline V gene, CDR1 is MNHNS and CDR2 is SASEGT. This CDR3 contains 14 residues. This CDR3 reads CAGSGGRDQDTQYF. DNA for the CDR3: TGTGCGGGGAGCGGGGGCCGGGACCAAGATACCCAGTATTTC.

This clonotype turned up a few times. The rearrangement uses TRBV6-1 and TRBJ2-1; D is unclear. CDR1 and CDR2 (germline): MNHNS, SASEGT. The V and J ends lost 8 bases and 0 bases respectively, with 14 bases between them. There are 15 residues in the CDR3. The CDR3 DNA is TGTGCCAGCTCTTCGGCCCCGAGCTCCTACAATGAGCAGTTCTTC. Amino acids: CASSSAPSSYNEQFF.

The chain couples TRBV6-1 to TRBJ1-1; D gene uncertain. This CDR3 comprises 14 residues. CDR1 is MNHNS and CDR2 is SASEGT in the germline V gene. Trimming pared 4 bases from V and 1 base from J, leaving 10 bases between. The CDR3 nucleotides are TGTGCCAGCAGTGTCGGGCTAGGGAACACTGAAGCTTTCTTT. It encodes CASSVGLGNTEAFF.

On this clonotype itself: A junction boundary mismatches the germline segment, possibly from a read error. V usage is TRBV7-2 and J usage is TRBJ2-3, with 9 nucleotides matching TRBD1. The CDR3 has 15 amino acids. The V gene's germline CDR1 is SGHTA and CDR2 FQGNSA. The DNA for the CDR3 is TGTGCCAGCAGCTCCGGGACAGGGAGCACAGAGGCGCAGTTTTTT. Its protein product is CASSSGTGSTEAQFF.

V usage is TRBV7-2 and J usage is TRBJ2-7; the D is unclear. The CDR3 covers 14 residues. In germline, CDR1 is SGHTA, CDR2 FQGNSA. Trimming pared 2 bases from V and 2 bases from J, leaving 10 bases between. The CDR3: CASSLWHVTYEQYF. CDR3 coding DNA: TGTGCCAGCAGCTTATGGCACGTTACCTACGAGCAGTACTTC.

This clonotype is termed large. The chain is built from TRBV7-2 and TRBJ2-1; D is perhaps TRBD2 (5 bases). Looked up from germline, CDR1 is SGHTA and CDR2 is FQGNSA. This CDR3 has 15 amino acids. The V end lost 0 bases, the J end lost 10 bases, and 16 bases lay between the germline ends. The CDR3: CASSLAGRGSYEQFF. The CDR3 DNA sequence: TGTGCCAGCAGCTTAGCAGGTCGGGGAAGCTACGAGCAGTTCTTC.

As DNA, the CDR3 is TGTGCCAGCAGTTGGGCTGGACTAGCGGACTACACCGGTGCGCAGTTTTTT. As protein: CASSWAGLADYTGAQFF. The V call is TRBV12-3 or TRBV12-4, the J call TRBJ2-2, with 10 nucleotides matching TRBD2. The CDR3 loop spans 17 amino acids. V dropped 4 bases and J dropped 16; count of bases not matched to a gene: 21.

The chain links TRBV6-4 to TRBJ2-1, with 11 bases that match TRBD2. This CDR3 is 15 amino acids long. V shed 4 bases and J 7 bases; nucleotides not matched to a gene: 6. CDR1 MRHNA and CDR2 SNTAGT come from the germline V gene. The CDR3 here is CASSVDSGGVNEQFF. The CDR3 region has the DNA TGTGCCAGCAGTGTGGATAGCGGGGGGGTAAATGAGCAGTTCTTC.

The chain combines TRBV6-1 with TRBJ1-2, with D perhaps matching TRBD1 (6 bases). The CDR3 length is 14 residues. V lost 6 bases and J 3 bases, leaving 14 bases between the germline ends. CDR1 MNHNS and CDR2 SASEGT come from the germline V gene. This CDR3 is CASREDGTYYGYTF. The CDR3 DNA reads TGTGCCAGCAGGGAGGACGGGACATACTATGGCTACACCTTC.

The chain links TRBV6-1 to TRBJ1-5, with D perhaps TRBD1 (6 bases). CDR1 and CDR2 (germline): MNHNS, SASEGT. This CDR3 has 14 amino acids. V shed 7 bases and J shed 4 bases, with 14 bases lying between them. The CDR3 loop is CASIRTAWNQPQHF. CDR3 sequence (DNA): TGTGCCAGCATAAGGACAGCGTGGAATCAGCCCCAGCATTTT.

As to this clonotype: One junction end does not reproduce the germline sequence, and a read error may be involved. This rearrangement joins TRBV11-3 to TRBJ2-4, with D possibly TRBD2 on 7 matching bases. The CDR3 is 13 residues long. Germline values: CDR1 SGHNT, CDR2 YENEEA. The CDR3 DNA is TGCGCCAGCGGCCGGGGTGAGCGGGACATCCAGTACTTC. This sequence encodes CASGRGERDIQYF.

J is TRBJ2-1 and V is TRBV10-3; D could derive from TRBD1 or TRBD2 (7 bases each). The DNA end lines up better with TRBJ2-5; the J call may be wrong. The germline CDR1 and CDR2 sequences are ENHRY and SYGVKD. This CDR3 has 15 amino acids. Here the CDR3 reads CAGGEGGRDLDTQYF. CDR3 nucleotides: TGTGCCGGGGGGGAAGGGGGCCGGGACCTAGATACCCAGTACTTC.

This clonotype was counted many times. The J gene is TRBJ2-5, the V gene TRBV5-1, with 11 positions matching TRBD2. The CDR3 consists of 16 residues. After removal of 4 bases from V and 3 bases from J, the junction contained 8 bases not matched to a gene. Germline V gene data show CDR1 as SGHRS and CDR2 as YFSETQ. CDR3 in DNA: TGCGCCAGCAGCGGGATAGCGGGAGGGCCGGAAGAGACCCAGTACTTC. It encodes CASSGIAGGPEETQYF.

The chain joins TRBV12-3 or TRBV12-4 to TRBJ1-4; D possibly corresponds to TRBD1 (5 bases). The CDR3 runs 15 residues. Between the trimmed V and J ends, which lost 5 bases and 7 bases, there was a span of 17 bases. The CDR3 bases are TGTGCCAGCAGTCCCGATGGGAGGGGCGGTGAAAAACTGTTTTTT. This sequence encodes CASSPDGRGGEKLFF.

Details on this clonotype: The junction shows a germline mismatch at one end, possibly a read error. The rearrangement joins TRBV7-2 to TRBJ2-5; possible D gene TRBD2, 6 bases. The CDR3 runs 14 residues. Germline lookup yields CDR1 SGHTA and CDR2 FQGNSA. The CDR3: CAGTGGGSTETQYF. The CDR3, as DNA: TGTGCGGGCACCGGGGGAGGTAGCACAGAGACGCAGTATTTC.

This clonotype was detected many times. The chain is built from TRBV5-6 and TRBJ2-1; 8 bases are a match to TRBD2. Losses at the gene ends were 4 bases for V and 3 bases for J; bases not matched to a gene: 6. CDR3 size: 15 residues. Per the germline V gene, CDR1 is SGHDT and CDR2 is YYEEEE. The CDR3 loop is CASSLTSGFYNEQFF. For the CDR3, the DNA is TGTGCCAGCAGCCTCACTAGCGGATTCTACAATGAGCAGTTCTTC. Full variable domain (remainder filled in from reference TRBV5-6 and TRBJ2-1): DAGVTQSPTHLIKTRGQQVTLRCSPKSGHDTVSWYQQALGQGPQFIFQYYEEEERQRGNFPDRFSGHQFPNYSSELNVNALLLGDSALYLCASSLTSGFYNEQFFGPGTRLTVL.

This clonotype was counted between two and nine times. The CDR3 does not close with the conserved phenylalanine or tryptophan, likely indicating a read error. The limits of the CDR3 on the DNA are not certain, so only TCRdb's listed CDR3 is given. The rearrangement joins TRBV7-3 to TRBJ2-6; the DNA was not used to check the table's D call, TRBD1. Germline-derived CDR1 and CDR2 are SGHTA and FQGTGA. The CDR3 region is 8 residues in length, termini included. CDR3 sequence reads: CASSPYPG.

This sequence joins TRBV6-1 and TRBJ1-5; a possible D gene is TRBD1 (6 bases). Germline assignment: CDR1 MNHNS and CDR2 SASEGT. The CDR3 runs to 19 residues. Deletions cut 5 bases from V and 2 bases from J, with 25 bases between. CDR3 loop: CASSLYTGRTERGNQPQHF. The CDR3 DNA is TGTGCCAGCAGTCTTTACACAGGGAGAACTGAACGGGGCAATCAGCCCCAGCATTTT.

The table lists this clonotype with many counts. A much larger clone sits a single nucleotide away, making a read error possible. The genes are TRBV6-1 and TRBJ2-1, with a tentative D call TRBD2 (6 bases). The CDR3 is 13 amino acids. Trimming took off 6 bases at V and 10 bases at J, with 16 bases between the two ends. The germline V gene encodes CDR1 MNHNS and CDR2 SASEGT. For the CDR3, the DNA is TGTGCCAGCAGCCCAAGTCGGGGAGGCGAGCAGTTCTTC. It translates to CASSPSRGGEQFF.

J is TRBJ2-1 and V is TRBV12-5, with 8 nucleotides matching TRBD2. The last part of the DNA fits TRBJ2-7 better; the J call may be wrong. The CDR3 loop spans 15 amino acids. Germline V lookup: CDR1 LGHNT, CDR2 FRNRAP. The CDR3 bases are TGTGCTAGTGACCAACTAGCGGCACTTCCCTACGAGCAGTACTTC. Protein sequence: CASDQLAALPYEQYF.

This clonotype came up a few times. The chain is built from TRBV5-4 and TRBJ1-4; D uncertain. CDR1 and CDR2 (germline): SGHNT, YYREEE (reference sequence). The V end lost 5 bases, the J end lost 5 bases, and 13 bases lay between the germline ends. This CDR3 is 14 amino acids long. The CDR3 reads CASSFDQTNEKLFF. Written as DNA, the CDR3 is TGTGCCAGCAGTTTCGACCAGACAAATGAAAAACTGTTTTTT.